These T cell receptor beta chains were read from a single sample in a study of identical twins. One entry per CDR3 protein, called by TCRdb with MiXCR from the 5' RACE reads. The profile shows 310,000 or so distinct CDR3 sequences, 9.5% of them singletons. These data are also associated with another study on yellow fever vaccine responses in identical twins.

Source material: CD8+ T cells sorted from blood. The receptors here all came from a woman aged 18-29 years in good health. Each CDR3 is given with its conserved first and last residue. A D gene is named only where the DNA matches it firmly. Clone size is shown for a subset of rows, as once, few, many or a class of expanded clone.

CDR3aa,CDR3nt,j_gene,abundance,d_gene,v_gene
CASSPAGPKNIQYF,TGTGCCAGCAGCCCGGCTGGGCCCAAAAACATTCAGTACTTC,TRBJ2-4,many,-,TRBV7-9
CASSYPDRGGGLVSYNEQFF,TGTGCCAGCAGTTACCCCGACAGGGGCGGGGGGTTAGTTTCCTACAATGAGCAGTTCTTC,TRBJ2-1,few,-,TRBV6-2/TRBV6-3
CASSVGLAGLYEQYF,TGTGCCAGCAGCGTAGGACTAGCGGGACTCTACGAGCAGTACTTC,TRBJ2-7,few,TRBD2,TRBV7-2
CASRTGTRNYEQYF,TGTGCCAGCAGGACCGGGACAAGGAATTACGAGCAGTACTTC,TRBJ2-7,many,-,TRBV27
CASSLVHLSNQPQHF,TGTGCCAGCAGCTTAGTTCACTTGAGCAATCAGCCCCAGCATTTT,TRBJ1-5,few,-,TRBV7-2
CASNSWRGDTDTQYF,TGTGCCAGCAATTCCTGGCGGGGGGACACAGATACGCAGTATTTT,TRBJ2-3,many,TRBD2,TRBV12-3/TRBV12-4
CASITGDLNQPQHF,TGTGCCAGCATCACAGGGGACCTCAATCAGCCCCAGCATTTT,TRBJ1-5,many,TRBD1,TRBV12-3/TRBV12-4
CSVDLRGVADTQYF,TGCAGCGTTGATCTCAGGGGCGTTGCAGATACGCAGTATTTT,TRBJ2-3,few,-,TRBV29-1
CASSLSRTGVQETQYF,TGTGCCAGCAGCCTGAGTAGGACAGGGGTCCAAGAGACCCAGTACTTC,TRBJ2-5,-,TRBD1,TRBV13
CASSQGTGGLETQYF,TGTGCCAGCAGCCAAGGGACGGGGGGACTTGAAACCCAGTACTTC,TRBJ2-5,-,TRBD2,TRBV3-1
CASSIPNGDEQFF,TGTGCCAGTAGTATCCCGAATGGGGATGAGCAGTTCTTC,TRBJ2-1,-,-,TRBV19
CASSPFPTGQETQYF,TGTGCCAGCAGTCCCTTCCCGACAGGGCAAGAGACCCAGTACTTC,TRBJ2-5,-,TRBD1,TRBV12-3/TRBV12-4
CASSDRPTYEQYF,TGTGCCAGCAGCGACAGACCCACCTACGAGCAGTACTTC,TRBJ2-7,many,-,TRBV13
CASSLRTGGAGGELFF,TGTGCCAGCAGTTTACGCACAGGGGGCGCGGGCGGGGAGCTGTTTTTT,TRBJ2-2,-,TRBD1,TRBV27
CASSPSLTRSGTDTQYF,TGTGCCAGCAGCCCCTCTTTAACTAGGTCCGGCACAGATACGCAGTATTTT,TRBJ2-3,many,-,TRBV7-9
CSAKHLGQGLNTGELFF,TGCAGTGCTAAACACCTGGGACAGGGGCTGAACACCGGGGAGCTGTTTTTT,TRBJ2-2,few,TRBD1,TRBV20-1
CASSLGTGGFTEAFF,TGTGCCAGCAGCTTGGGGACAGGGGGCTTCACTGAAGCTTTCTTT,TRBJ1-1,few,TRBD1,TRBV5-6